The 24 T cell receptor beta chains below were found in one sample sequenced in a study of CD8 T cells in Susac syndrome. Random-hexamer reverse transcription was applied to roughly 0.5 to 1 ug RNA. TCRdb recomputed calls from the immunoSEQ multiplex PCR reads with MiXCR, one row per CDR3 protein. The sample gives 170,000 or so distinct CDR3 sequences, approximately 95% of which show up once; around 0.12% is in the top ten. Input material: CD4+ T cells from PBMCs. Every receptor here comes from a human donor with Susac syndrome.

The chain joins TRBV24-1 to TRBJ2-1; maybe TRBD2 (6 bases). Germline V gives CDR1 KGHDR, CDR2 SFDVKD. The V end was cut by 4 bases, the J end by 4 bases, with 16 bases between. This CDR3 comprises 16 residues. This CDR3 is CATSDAEVGSYNEQFF. The CDR3 coding sequence is TGTGCCACCAGTGACGCCGAAGTCGGGAGTTACAATGAGCAGTTCTTC.

The chain uses TRBV10-3 and TRBJ2-5; TRBD1 might be the D (5 bases). Trimming cost V 3 bases and J 2 bases, with 7 bases left between them. Germline assignment: CDR1 ENHRY and CDR2 SYGVKD. This CDR3 has 13 amino acids. CDR3 protein: CAISDKGQETQYF. In DNA form, the CDR3 reads TGTGCCATCAGTGATAAGGGGCAAGAGACCCAGTACTTC.

J is TRBJ1-2 and V is TRBV20-1; D is possibly TRBD1 (5 bases). CDR1 is DFQATT and CDR2 is SNEGSKA in the germline V gene (reference sequence). The CDR3 consists of 17 residues. V lost 0 bases and J 4 bases, leaving 21 bases between the germline ends. This CDR3 reads CSARDPIDVQGGYGYTF. The CDR3 coding sequence is TGCAGTGCTAGAGATCCAATCGACGTTCAGGGAGGCTATGGCTACACCTTC.

This rearrangement joins TRBV5-1 to TRBJ2-7; D might be TRBD1 (7 bases). The CDR3 length is 17 residues. Per the germline V gene, CDR1 is SGHRS and CDR2 is YFSETQ. V lost 4 bases to trimming and J lost 2 bases, with 22 bases between them. CDR3 in amino acids: CASSRGDSLDPPYEQYV. In nucleotides, the CDR3 is TGCGCCAGCAGCAGGGGGGACAGTCTTGACCCACCCTACGAGCAGTACGTC.

Only one count was recorded for this clonotype. This chain links TRBV15 with TRBJ1-2, with a tentative D call TRBD1 (5 bases). Germline values: CDR1 LNHNV, CDR2 YYDKDF (reference sequence). The CDR3 is 13 amino acids. The V end lost 0 bases, the J end lost 7 bases, and 9 bases lay between the germline ends. This chain's CDR3 is CATSREGGGGYTF. In DNA, the CDR3 is TGTGCCACCAGCAGAGAGGGTGGGGGTGGCTACACCTTC.

This clonotype was recorded once. The rearrangement joins TRBV29-1 to TRBJ1-2; the match to TRBD1 covers 9 bases. The germline V gene has CDR1 SQVTM and CDR2 ANQGSEA. The ends lost 6 bases at V and 13 bases at J; junction bases unmatched: 12. There are 12 residues in the CDR3. Here the CDR3 DNA reads TGCAGCGTGGGGCGGACAGGGGAGGACTGCACCTTC. It encodes CSVGRTGEDCTF. Full variable domain (remainder filled in from reference TRBV29-1 and TRBJ1-2): SAVISQKPSRDICQRGTSLTIQCQVDSQVTMMFWYRQQPGQSLTLIATANQGSEATYESGFVIDKFPISRPNLTFSTLTVSNMSPEDSSIYLCSVGRTGEDCTFGSGTRLTVV.

The V gene is TRBV29-1, the J gene TRBJ2-7; D ambiguous. This CDR3 spans 14 amino acids. In germline, CDR1 is SQVTM, CDR2 ANQGSEA. V lost 5 bases and J lost 3, with 17 bases in between. The CDR3 region has the DNA TGCAGCGTTACGCAAAGGTTGGGAAACTACGAGCAGTACTTC. Translating gives CSVTQRLGNYEQYF.

V is TRBV20-1 and J is TRBJ2-7, with TRBD1 matching over 7 bases. The junction had 6 bases not matched to a gene; V was cut back by 7 bases and J by 3 bases. The length of the CDR3 is 12 residues. The germline gives CDR1 DFQATT, CDR2 SNEGSKA (reference sequence). CDR3 sequence reads: CSVATGSYEQYV. Here the CDR3 DNA reads TGCAGTGTAGCGACAGGGAGCTACGAGCAGTACGTC.

The count of this clonotype is one. The chain couples TRBV9 to TRBJ2-7; 7 bases are shared with TRBD2. The CDR3 runs to 15 residues. In germline, CDR1 is SGDLS, CDR2 YYNGEE. Trimming removed 3 bases from V and 7 bases from J; junction bases left unmatched: 13. The CDR3: CASSAQSSGLGEQYF. For the CDR3, the DNA is TGTGCCAGCAGCGCCCAGAGTAGCGGGTTAGGGGAGCAGTACTTC.

The rearrangement joins TRBV20-1 to TRBJ1-1; D perhaps matches TRBD1 (5 bases). The CDR3 contains 16 residues. Germline V gene data show CDR1 as DFQATT and CDR2 as SNEGSKA (reference sequence). The ends were cut back, 2 bases at V and 1 base at J, with 17 bases in the middle. This CDR3 reads CSARSPQQGQNTEAFF. Here the CDR3 DNA reads TGCAGTGCTAGAAGTCCCCAGCAGGGCCAGAACACTGAAGCTTTCTTT.

The chain employs TRBV20-1 and TRBJ2-3; 9 bases map to TRBD2. J lost 1 base, V lost 3 bases, and 8 bases had no gene match. The CDR3 extends over 16 amino acids. Germline V gives CDR1 DFQATT, CDR2 SNEGSKA (reference sequence). The DNA for the CDR3 is TGCAGTGCTAGTAGCCCAGCGGGAGGAGGCACAGATACGCAGTATTTT. Its protein product is CSASSPAGGGTDTQYF.

This clonotype was detected only once. This chain uses TRBV2 with TRBJ2-5; 9 nucleotides match TRBD1. The CDR3 contains 15 residues. Germline V CDR1 and CDR2: SNHLY, FYNNEI. The ends lost 6 bases at V and 2 bases at J; junction bases unmatched: 7. DNA for the CDR3: TGTGCCAGCAGGGACAGGGGAGTAGGGCAAGAGACCCAGTACTTC. It encodes CASRDRGVGQETQYF.

The genes are TRBV7-2 and TRBJ1-5; D is unclear. The V end lost 4 bases, the J end lost 3 bases, and 13 bases lay between the germline ends. CDR3 length: 15 amino acids. Germline V gives CDR1 SGHTA, CDR2 FQGNSA. The CDR3, as DNA: TGTGCCAGCAGCTCCGGGTCTCTTACCAATCAGCCCCAGCATTTT. As protein: CASSSGSLTNQPQHF.

The chain couples TRBV5-4 to TRBJ2-3; TRBD2 might be the D (6 bases). CDR3 length: 13 residues. V was trimmed by 4 bases and J by 4 bases, leaving 10 bases between them. Germline V gene lookup returns CDR1 SGHNT and CDR2 YYREEE (reference sequence). The CDR3 region has the DNA TGTGCCAGCAGCCAAACGGGGGCAGATACGCAGTATTTT. It yields the protein CASSQTGADTQYF.

The CDR3 region is CASSQDTLSSGVYNEQFF. As DNA, the CDR3 is TGTGCCAGCAGCCAAGATACATTGTCTAGCGGGGTCTACAATGAGCAGTTCTTC. The rearrangement joins TRBV14 to TRBJ2-1; 9 bases map to TRBD2. Germline CDR1 is SGHDN and CDR2 is FVKESK. This CDR3 region has 18 residues. After removal of 0 bases from V and 3 bases from J, the junction contained 9 bases not matched to a gene.

The chain carries TRBV30 and TRBJ2-7; D may match TRBD1 or TRBD2 (5 bases each). The CDR3 runs to 14 residues. From germline, CDR1 is GTSNPN and CDR2 SVGIG (reference sequence). V was pared by 1 base and J by 5 bases, with 15 bases between. The CDR3 DNA sequence: TGTGCCTGGAGTGGACAATCTCGGGGCCACGAGCAGTACTTC. Protein product: CAWSGQSRGHEQYF.

The chain links TRBV7-6 to TRBJ2-5; the match to TRBD2 covers 9 bases. After removal of 2 bases from V and 2 bases from J, the junction contained 6 bases not matched to a gene. Germline V lookup: CDR1 SGHVS, CDR2 FNYEAQ. The CDR3 consists of 16 residues. The CDR3 DNA follows: TGTGCCAGCAGCTTAAGCGGGGGGCAGGGGCAAGAGACCCAGTACTTC. Translating gives CASSLSGGQGQETQYF.

The chain uses TRBV28 and TRBJ1-1; the D gene is possibly TRBD1 (5 bases). This CDR3 has 16 residues. The V end lost 1 base, the J end lost 3 bases, and 15 bases lay between the germline ends. CDR1 and CDR2 from the germline V gene are MDHEN and SYDVKM. CDR3 bases: TGTGCCAGCAGTTTATACTTGGGCGGGACGGACACTGAAGCTTTCTTT. It encodes CASSLYLGGTDTEAFF. Drawing the rest from reference TRBV28 and TRBJ1-1, the complete variable domain is DVKVTQSSRYLVKRTGEKVFLECVQDMDHENMFWYRQDPGLGLRLIYFSYDVKMKEKGDIPEGYSVSREKKERFSLILESASTNQTSMYLCASSLYLGGTDTEAFFGQGTRLTVV.

The chain combines TRBV18 with TRBJ2-1, with D uncertain. The CDR3 extends over 13 amino acids. The V end lost 0 bases, the J end lost 7 bases, and 7 bases lay between the germline ends. CDR1 KGHSH and CDR2 LQKENI come from the germline V gene. As DNA, the CDR3 is TGTGCCAGCTCACCACCGTCCGCAAATGAGCAGTTCTTC. Protein: CASSPPSANEQFF.

The chain links TRBV24-1 to TRBJ2-4, with D perhaps matching TRBD2 (5 bases). Trimming shortened V by 5 bases and J by 0 bases, and 16 bases separated the two germline ends. CDR1 is KGHDR and CDR2 is SFDVKD in the germline V gene. This CDR3 is 17 amino acids long. DNA for the CDR3: TGTGCCACCAGTGCCGGTCCCGACCGGGAAGCCAAAAACATTCAGTACTTC. Protein: CATSAGPDREAKNIQYF.

This sequence joins TRBV29-1 and TRBJ1-1, with D maybe TRBD1 (5 bases). Germline lookup yields CDR1 SQVTM and CDR2 ANQGSEA. This CDR3 comprises 13 residues. Trimming pared 6 bases from V and 5 bases from J, leaving 16 bases between. The CDR3 loop is CSVGRGSQTEAFF. CDR3 DNA sequence: TGCAGCGTGGGGCGTGGCAGCCAAACTGAAGCTTTCTTT.

The chain carries TRBV20-1 and TRBJ2-1; TRBD1 might be the D (6 bases). Germline V gives CDR1 DFQATT, CDR2 SNEGSKA (reference sequence). CDR3 size: 13 residues. The V and J ends lost 3 bases and 8 bases respectively, with 14 bases between them. The CDR3 region is CSARLAGVHEQFF. CDR3 coding DNA: TGCAGTGCTAGGTTGGCAGGGGTCCATGAGCAGTTCTTC.

This rearrangement joins TRBV7-9 to TRBJ2-3, with D unresolved. Trimming removed 0 bases at V and 5 bases at J, with 9 bases between. Germline V gene lookup returns CDR1 SEHNR and CDR2 FQNEAQ (reference sequence). There are 14 residues in the CDR3. Here the CDR3 DNA reads TGTGCCAGCAGCTTAGCGGGCAGACAAGATACGCAGTATTTT. Translation: CASSLAGRQDTQYF. Looking up the rest from reference TRBV7-9 and TRBJ2-3 gives the full variable domain: DTGVSQNPRHKITKRGQNVTFRCDPISEHNRLYWYRQTLGQGPEFLTYFQNEAQLEKSRLLSDRFSAERPKGSFSTLEIQRTEQGDSAMYLCASSLAGRQDTQYFGPGTRLTVL.

The V gene is TRBV12-3 or TRBV12-4, the J gene TRBJ2-7; 12 bases are a match to TRBD2. The CDR3 contains 14 residues. V lost 7 bases and J lost 4; bases outside the gene matches: 5. The CDR3 is CASTPSGRVYEQYF. The CDR3 DNA is TGTGCCAGCACCCCTAGCGGGAGGGTTTACGAGCAGTACTTC.